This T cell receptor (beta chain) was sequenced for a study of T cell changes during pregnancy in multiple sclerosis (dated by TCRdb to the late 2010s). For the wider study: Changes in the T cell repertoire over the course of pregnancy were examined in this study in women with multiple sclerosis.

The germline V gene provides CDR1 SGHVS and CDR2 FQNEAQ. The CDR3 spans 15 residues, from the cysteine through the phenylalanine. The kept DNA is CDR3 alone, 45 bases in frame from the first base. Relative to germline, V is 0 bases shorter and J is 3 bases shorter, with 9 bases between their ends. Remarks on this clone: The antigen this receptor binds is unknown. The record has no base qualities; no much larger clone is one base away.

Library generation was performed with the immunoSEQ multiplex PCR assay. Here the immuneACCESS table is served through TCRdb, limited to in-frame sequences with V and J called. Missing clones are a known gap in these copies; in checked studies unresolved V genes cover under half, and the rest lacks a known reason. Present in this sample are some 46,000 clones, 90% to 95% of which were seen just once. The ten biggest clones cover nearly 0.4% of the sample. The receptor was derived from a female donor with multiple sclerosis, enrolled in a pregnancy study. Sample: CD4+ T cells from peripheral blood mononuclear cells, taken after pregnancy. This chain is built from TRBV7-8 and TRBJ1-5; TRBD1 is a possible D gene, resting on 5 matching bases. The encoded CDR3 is CASSLARGNNQPQHF. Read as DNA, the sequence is TGTGCCAGCAGCTTAGCGCGGGGGAACAATCAGCCCCAGCATTTT.